This T cell receptor (beta chain) came from a study of blood T cells in healthy people across ages. Russia was home to the donors, healthy Caucasian individuals aged about 6 to 90. This clonotype came up a few times. Then a second PCR, running roughly 7 to 12 cycles, was carried out with a sample-barcoded 5' primer and a J-beta primer mix. TCRdb passed the 5' RACE reads through MiXCR, listing each CDR3 protein once. The sample shows roughly 1.4 million distinct CDR3 sequences, around 55% of them seen only once. Sample: blood. This TCR derives from a man aged 18 to 30 in good health.

This CDR3 reads CATSRETSVFLETQYF. In DNA, the CDR3 is TGTGCCACCAGCAGAGAAACTAGCGTTTTTCTTGAGACCCAGTACTTC. The V gene is TRBV15, the J gene TRBJ2-5; TRBD2 aligns across 7 bases. The ends lost 0 bases at V and 5 bases at J; junction bases unmatched: 9. Germline V gives CDR1 LNHNV, CDR2 YYDKDF (reference sequence). The CDR3 contains 16 residues.